This T cell receptor beta chain was sequenced for a study of CD8+CD57+ T cells in acquired aplastic anemia (dated by TCRdb to 2016 to 2019). Regarding the study in general: A mean of about 3.2 ug of DNA, ranging from roughly 0.2 to 30 ug, was extracted from sorted CD4+ and CD8+ cells. CD8+CD57+ expansion was defined as a frequency above the mean frequency observed in healthy subjects. The paper as a whole reports these results and caveats: Twenty-nine CD8+ CDR3 sequences were found to be shared between patients and controls, but these sequences appeared to be highly expressed in patients and within the immunodominant clones of the patients. CD8+ Simpson's diversity did not differ significantly between patients and healthy controls (P=0.060).

This clonotype has just a few counts. Its cognate antigen has yet to be identified. Base qualities are missing; no much larger clone stands one base away. Genomic DNA was used as template for profiling of TCR beta VDJ combinations and CDR3 sequences. TCR repertoire sequencing was run on an Illumina HiSeq 2000. As for the authors' bioinformatics: Repertoires were assessed using TRBV/TRBJ rearrangement plots, CDR3 size and DJ length profiles, and Simpson's diversity index. The most abundant DNA sequence in the deep sequencing data was defined as the immunodominant clone. CDR3 amino acid sequences were checked for sharing across subjects and were also compared against the VDJdb database and published repertoires. TCRdb redid the processing of the public reads, applying fastp at Q25 and MiXCR, and retained in-frame beta chains. Merged by CDR3 protein, the rows form single entries marked with the most common genes and DNA. The V and J calls, along with clone size, are taken from TCRdb and not from the paper's own processing. Here the sample has 210,000 or so distinct CDR3 sequences; 40% to 60% occur a single time. The ten largest clonotypes hold 15% to 20% of the sample.

Flow cytometry had shown CD8+CD57+ cell expansion in the patients selected for sequencing. All patients had severe acquired aplastic anemia diagnosed by International Study of Aplastic Anemia and Agranulocytosis and Camitta criteria. No patient had received any therapy when blood was sampled. The study deep-sequenced TCR repertoires of sorted CD4+ and CD8+ blood T cells from severe aplastic anemia patients and healthy subjects. In the USA, patient enrollment took place under clinicaltrials.gov protocols 00001620, 01623167, 00001397, 00071045, 00081523 and 00961064. Ficoll-Paque density gradient centrifugation was used to isolate peripheral blood mononuclear cells. CD4+ and CD8+ T cells were sorted by FACS or magnetic beads before DNA extraction. Per the germline V gene (reference sequence), DFQATT is the CDR1 and SNEGSKA is the CDR2. Its CDR3 holds 12 amino acids, cysteine through phenylalanine. Only the CDR3 DNA stays, 36 bases, in frame from base 1.

Sequenced input: sorted CD4+, CD8+, or CD8+CD57+ T cells (not recorded which) from PBMCs. The chain was built from TRBV20-1 and TRBJ1-2, with TRBD1 as a weak D call on 6 bases. This TCR was sampled from a human donor with aplastic anemia. This receptor carries the CDR3 CSFHQGHYGYTF. The DNA is TGCAGCTTTCACCAGGGGCACTATGGCTACACCTTC.